This is a list of T cell receptor beta chains from one sample in a study of CD8 T cells in ankylosing spondylitis. Each CDR3 protein is one row after TCRdb ran MiXCR on the 5' RACE reads. Of about 840,000 distinct CDR3 sequences listed, roughly 12% were seen once; the top ten hold 0.51%. Material: blood, either unsorted or a sorted T cell fraction (not recorded which). These receptors were obtained from a male donor with ankylosing spondylitis. CDR3s include the opening cysteine and the closing phenylalanine or tryptophan.

V gene,J gene,CDR3 protein
TRBV24-1,TRBJ2-2,CATSDLRGSGTGELFF
TRBV20-1,TRBJ2-5,CSAASSTGLLPETQYF
TRBV28,TRBJ2-6,CASSIVSGANVLTF
TRBV29-1,TRBJ2-1,CSALLTRLAGGSDEQFF
TRBV6-1,TRBJ2-3,CASSHYPGLAGSTDTQYF
TRBV12-3/TRBV12-4,TRBJ1-2,CASKQGVSGYGYTF
TRBV7-2,TRBJ2-1,CASSPDPSYNEQFF
TRBV10-3,TRBJ1-3,CAISESIGIGGNTIYF
TRBV12-3/TRBV12-4,TRBJ2-5,CASSLALWERETQYF
TRBV12-3/TRBV12-4,TRBJ1-5,CASSLIYSNQPQHF
TRBV7-2,TRBJ2-1,CASRPVASSSYNEQFF
TRBV5-1,TRBJ1-1,CASAIQGNTEAFF
TRBV4-3,TRBJ2-2,CASSVGVGEYTGELFF
TRBV5-6,TRBJ2-5,CASSPARARTQYF
TRBV6-5,TRBJ2-7,CASSWPGVRYEQYF
TRBV4-1,TRBJ2-3,CASTSQIVRQNTQYF
TRBV27,TRBJ1-2,CASSLNGGGYGYTF
TRBV18,TRBJ2-5,CASSPFGTGQETQYF
TRBV11-2,TRBJ2-1,CASSLAGGPNEQFF
TRBV7-2,TRBJ2-5,CASSLEYNLQETQYF
TRBV14,TRBJ2-1,CASSQGPGLSYNEQFF
TRBV7-2,TRBJ1-1,CASTLTHLYTEAFF
TRBV4-3,TRBJ2-3,CASSLGTGGPLTDTQYF
TRBV4-3,TRBJ2-2,CASSQRETLHELFF
TRBV20-1,TRBJ2-5,CSAKRNFQETQYF
TRBV2,TRBJ2-2,CASRSREGRDTGELFF
TRBV20-1,TRBJ2-7,CSASLLAGVNEQYF
TRBV27,TRBJ2-5,CASNNRRGETQYF
TRBV25-1,TRBJ1-1,CASSESGGSTEAFF
TRBV7-8,TRBJ1-6,CASSARDSINSPLHF
TRBV18,TRBJ1-2,CASSPGQGGRSYGYTF
TRBV7-6,TRBJ1-2,CASSSPDRGASGYTF
TRBV9,TRBJ2-7,CASSAGLISSYEQYF
TRBV27,TRBJ1-1,CASRINWDGVNTEAFF
TRBV30,TRBJ2-5,CAWDLGLAGAETQYF
TRBV3-1,TRBJ2-5,CASSRRVGGGETQYF
TRBV5-1,TRBJ1-1,CASSSKKNTEAFF
TRBV6-1,TRBJ1-5,CASTIGAVGQPQHF
TRBV11-2,TRBJ2-3,CASSPRPSGAGTDTQYF
TRBV20-1,TRBJ2-1,CSAATGIYNEQFF
TRBV12-3/TRBV12-4,TRBJ2-7,CASSVDRAYGEQYF
TRBV13,TRBJ2-1,CASSHGQLRSYNEQFF
TRBV12-3/TRBV12-4,TRBJ2-2,CALRKGAPTGELFF
TRBV20-1,TRBJ2-1,CSARGSSGSSYNEQFF
TRBV27,TRBJ2-7,CASNPWGSGSHEQYF
TRBV20-1,TRBJ2-1,CSARDTRTGFYNEQFF
TRBV27,TRBJ2-1,CASSLTPWNRVYNEQFF
TRBV7-2,TRBJ2-7,CASSRFYEQYF
TRBV4-3,TRBJ2-5,CASSQDSGGRKTQYF
TRBV25-1,TRBJ2-1,CASSSSAGMSSYNEQFF
TRBV20-1,TRBJ2-3,CSARQISTDTQYF
TRBV5-1,TRBJ2-1,CASSPQGQGWNEQFF
TRBV7-9,TRBJ2-5,CASSPRIGTAPMAQYF
TRBV5-1,TRBJ1-4,CASSLQGQGSGEKLFF
TRBV2,TRBJ2-5,CASSKQGSGTQYF